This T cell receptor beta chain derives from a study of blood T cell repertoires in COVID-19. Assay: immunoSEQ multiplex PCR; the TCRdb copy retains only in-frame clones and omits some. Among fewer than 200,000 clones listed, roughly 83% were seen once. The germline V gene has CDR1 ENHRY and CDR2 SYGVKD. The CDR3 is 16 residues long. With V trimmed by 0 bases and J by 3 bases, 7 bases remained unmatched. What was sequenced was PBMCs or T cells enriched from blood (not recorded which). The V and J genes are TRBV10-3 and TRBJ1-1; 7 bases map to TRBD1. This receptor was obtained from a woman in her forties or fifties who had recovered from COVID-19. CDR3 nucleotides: TGTGCCATCAGTGAGTCACCCGGACAGGCCTACACTGAAGCTTTCTTT. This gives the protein CAISESPGQAYTEAFF.